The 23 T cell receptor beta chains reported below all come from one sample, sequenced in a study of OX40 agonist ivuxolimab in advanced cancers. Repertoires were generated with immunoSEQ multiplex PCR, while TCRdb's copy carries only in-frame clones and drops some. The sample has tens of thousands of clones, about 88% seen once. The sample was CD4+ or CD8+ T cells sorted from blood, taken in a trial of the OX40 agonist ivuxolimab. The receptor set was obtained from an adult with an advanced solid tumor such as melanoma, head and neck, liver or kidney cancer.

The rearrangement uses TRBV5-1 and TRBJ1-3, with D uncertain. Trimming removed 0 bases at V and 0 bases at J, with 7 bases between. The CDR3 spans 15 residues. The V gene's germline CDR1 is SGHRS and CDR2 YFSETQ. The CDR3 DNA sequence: TGCGCCAGCAGCTTGGGGGTGAGCTCTGGAAACACCATATATTTT. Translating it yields CASSLGVSSGNTIYF. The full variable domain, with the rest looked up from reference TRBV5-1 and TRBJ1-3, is KAGVTQTPRYLIKTRGQQVTLSCSPISGHRSVSWYQQTPGQGLQFLFEYFSETQRNKGNFPGRFSGRQFSNSRSEMNVSTLELGDSALYLCASSLGVSSGNTIYFGEGSWLTVV.

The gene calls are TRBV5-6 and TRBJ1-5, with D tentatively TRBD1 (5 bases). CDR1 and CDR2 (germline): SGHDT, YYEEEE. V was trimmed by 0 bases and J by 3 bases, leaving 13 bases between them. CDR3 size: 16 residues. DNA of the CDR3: TGTGCCAGCAGCTTGGGGCAGGGAAGATACAATCAGCCCCAGCATTTT. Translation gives CASSLGQGRYNQPQHF.

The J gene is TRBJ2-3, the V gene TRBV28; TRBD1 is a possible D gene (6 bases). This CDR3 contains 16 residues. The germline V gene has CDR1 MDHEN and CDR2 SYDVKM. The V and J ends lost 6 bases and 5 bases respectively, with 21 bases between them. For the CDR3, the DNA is TGTGCCAGCAGCCCCAACCTGGGGGCCCGGGGAGATACGCAGTATTTT. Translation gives CASSPNLGARGDTQYF.

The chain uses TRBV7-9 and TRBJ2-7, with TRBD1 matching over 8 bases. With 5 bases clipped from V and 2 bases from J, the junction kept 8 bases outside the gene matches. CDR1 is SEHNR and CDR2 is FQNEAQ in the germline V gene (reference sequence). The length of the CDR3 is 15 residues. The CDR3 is CASSLDREDPYEQYF. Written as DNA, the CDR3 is TGTGCCAGCAGCCTGGACAGGGAGGATCCCTACGAGCAGTACTTC.

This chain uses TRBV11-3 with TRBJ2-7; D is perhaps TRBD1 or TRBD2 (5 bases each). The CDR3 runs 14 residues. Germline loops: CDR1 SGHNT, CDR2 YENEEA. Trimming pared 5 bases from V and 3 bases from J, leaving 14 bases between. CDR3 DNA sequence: TGTGCCAGCAGCAGCTACCGGGACCTCTACGAGCAGTACTTC. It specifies CASSSYRDLYEQYF.

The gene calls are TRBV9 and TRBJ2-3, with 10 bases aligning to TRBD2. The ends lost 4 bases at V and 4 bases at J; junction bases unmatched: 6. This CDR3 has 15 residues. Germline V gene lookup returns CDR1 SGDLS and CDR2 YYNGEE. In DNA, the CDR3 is TGTGCCAGCAGCACCAGCGGGAGGGGTTCAGATACGCAGTATTTT. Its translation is CASSTSGRGSDTQYF. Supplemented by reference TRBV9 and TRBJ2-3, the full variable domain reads DSGVTQTPKHLITATGQRVTLRCSPRSGDLSVYWYQQSLDQGLQFLIQYYNGEERAKGNILERFSAQQFPDLHSELNLSSLELGDSALYFCASSTSGRGSDTQYFGPGTRLTVL.

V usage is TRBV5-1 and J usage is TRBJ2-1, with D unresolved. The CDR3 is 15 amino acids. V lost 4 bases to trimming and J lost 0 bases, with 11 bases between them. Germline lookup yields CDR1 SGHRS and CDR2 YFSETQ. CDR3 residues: CASSPETSSYNEQFF. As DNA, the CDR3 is TGCGCCAGCAGCCCAGAGACCAGCTCCTACAATGAGCAGTTCTTC.

As DNA, the CDR3 is TGTGCCTGGAGTGTACTTCTCTACGAGCAGTACTTC. Residues: CAWSVLLYEQYF. The chain links TRBV30 to TRBJ2-7; D gene ambiguous. Germline assignment: CDR1 GTSNPN and CDR2 SVGIG (reference sequence). Between the trimmed V and J ends, which lost 0 bases and 3 bases, there was a span of 6 bases. This CDR3 is 12 amino acids long.

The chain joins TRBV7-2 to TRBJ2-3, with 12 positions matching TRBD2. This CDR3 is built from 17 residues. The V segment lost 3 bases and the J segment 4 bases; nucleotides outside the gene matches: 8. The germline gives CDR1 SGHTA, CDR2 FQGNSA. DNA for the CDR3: TGTGCCAGCAGCTTTCTCCGACTAGCGGGAGTGGCAGATACGCAGTATTTT. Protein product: CASSFLRLAGVADTQYF.

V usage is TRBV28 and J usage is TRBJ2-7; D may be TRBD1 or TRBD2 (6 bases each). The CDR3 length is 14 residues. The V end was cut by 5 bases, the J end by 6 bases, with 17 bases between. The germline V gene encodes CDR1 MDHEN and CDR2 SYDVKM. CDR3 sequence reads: CASSLRGGFPEQYF. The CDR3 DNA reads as TGTGCCAGCAGTCTCAGGGGAGGCTTTCCCGAGCAGTACTTC.

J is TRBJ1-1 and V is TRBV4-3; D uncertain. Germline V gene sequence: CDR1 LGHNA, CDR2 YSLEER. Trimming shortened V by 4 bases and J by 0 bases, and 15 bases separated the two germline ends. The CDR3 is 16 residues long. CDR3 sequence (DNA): TGCGCCAGCAGCCCCCGTATCGGGCCGATGAACACTGAAGCTTTCTTT. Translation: CASSPRIGPMNTEAFF.

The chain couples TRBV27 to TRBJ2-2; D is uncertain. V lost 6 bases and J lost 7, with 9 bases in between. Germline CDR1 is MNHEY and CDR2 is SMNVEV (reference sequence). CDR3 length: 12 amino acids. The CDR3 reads CASSSTRGELFF. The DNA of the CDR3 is TGTGCCAGCAGCTCCACCCGCGGGGAGCTGTTTTTT.

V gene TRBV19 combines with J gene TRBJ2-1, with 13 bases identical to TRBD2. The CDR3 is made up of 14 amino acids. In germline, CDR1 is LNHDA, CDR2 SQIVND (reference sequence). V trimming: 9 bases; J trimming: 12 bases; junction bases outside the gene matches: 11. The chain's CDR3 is CASSPGLAGLWQFF. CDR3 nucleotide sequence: TGTGCCAGCTCTCCGGGACTAGCGGGACTTTGGCAGTTCTTC.

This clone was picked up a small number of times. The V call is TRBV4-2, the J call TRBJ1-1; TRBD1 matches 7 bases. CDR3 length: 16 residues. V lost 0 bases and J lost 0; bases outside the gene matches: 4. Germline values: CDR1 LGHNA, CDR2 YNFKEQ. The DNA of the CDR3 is TGTGCCAGCAGCCAAGATTTCGACAGGGTGAACACTGAAGCTTTCTTT. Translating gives CASSQDFDRVNTEAFF.

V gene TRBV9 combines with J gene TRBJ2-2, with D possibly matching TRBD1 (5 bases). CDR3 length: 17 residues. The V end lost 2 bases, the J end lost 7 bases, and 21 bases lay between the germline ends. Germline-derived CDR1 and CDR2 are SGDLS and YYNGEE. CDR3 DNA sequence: TGTGCCAGCAGCGTTGTACAGGACCCAAAGCAGGTCGGGGAGCTGTTTTTT. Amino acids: CASSVVQDPKQVGELFF.

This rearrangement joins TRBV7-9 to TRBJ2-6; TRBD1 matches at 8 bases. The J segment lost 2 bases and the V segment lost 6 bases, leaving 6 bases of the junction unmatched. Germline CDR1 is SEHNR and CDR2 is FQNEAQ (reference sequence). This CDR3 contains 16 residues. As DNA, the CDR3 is TGTGCCAGCAGTTCGATGACAGGGGCTGGGGCCAACGTCCTGACTTTC. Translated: CASSSMTGAGANVLTF.

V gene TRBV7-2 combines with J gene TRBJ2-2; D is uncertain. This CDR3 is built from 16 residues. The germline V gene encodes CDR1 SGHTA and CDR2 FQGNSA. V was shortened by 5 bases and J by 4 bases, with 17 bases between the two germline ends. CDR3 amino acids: CASSRSASGFTGELFF. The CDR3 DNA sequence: TGTGCCAGCAGCCGATCGGCCTCGGGCTTCACCGGGGAGCTGTTTTTT.

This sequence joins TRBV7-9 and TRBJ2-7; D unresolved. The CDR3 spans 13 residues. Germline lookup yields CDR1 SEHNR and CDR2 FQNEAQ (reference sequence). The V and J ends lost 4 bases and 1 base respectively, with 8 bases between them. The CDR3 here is CASSSPGSYEQYF. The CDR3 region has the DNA TGTGCCAGCAGCTCCCCAGGTTCCTACGAGCAGTACTTC.

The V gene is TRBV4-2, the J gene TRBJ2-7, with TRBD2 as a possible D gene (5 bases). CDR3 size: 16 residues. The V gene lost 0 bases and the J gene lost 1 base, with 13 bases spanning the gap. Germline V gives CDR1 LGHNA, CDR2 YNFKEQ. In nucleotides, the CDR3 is TGTGCCAGCAGCCAAGATTACGGGGTTATATCCTACGAGCAGTACTTC. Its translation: CASSQDYGVISYEQYF.

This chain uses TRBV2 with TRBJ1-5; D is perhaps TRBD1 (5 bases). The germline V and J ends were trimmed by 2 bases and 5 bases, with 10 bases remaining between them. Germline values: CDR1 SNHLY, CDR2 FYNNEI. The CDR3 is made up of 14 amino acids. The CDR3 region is CASSERGSHQPQHF. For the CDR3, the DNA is TGTGCCAGCAGTGAACGGGGGTCTCATCAGCCCCAGCATTTT. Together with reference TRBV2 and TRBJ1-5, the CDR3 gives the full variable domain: EPEVTQTPSHQVTQMGQEVILRCVPISNHLYFYWYRQILGQKVEFLVSFYNNEISEKSEIFDDQFSVERPDGSNFTLKIRSTKLEDSAMYFCASSERGSHQPQHFGDGTRLSIL.

The CDR3 loop reads CASSKALRVDLYGYTF. The CDR3 nucleotides are TGTGCCAGCAGCAAAGCGCTAAGGGTTGACCTCTATGGCTACACCTTC. V gene TRBV21-1 combines with J gene TRBJ1-2. TRBV21-1 is assigned pseudogene status. The CDR3 consists of 16 residues.

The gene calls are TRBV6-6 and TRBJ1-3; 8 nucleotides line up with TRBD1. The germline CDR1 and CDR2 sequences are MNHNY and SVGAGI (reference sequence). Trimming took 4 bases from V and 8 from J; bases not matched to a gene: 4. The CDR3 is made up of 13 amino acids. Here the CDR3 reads CASSSGGKDTIYF. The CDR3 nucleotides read TGTGCCAGCAGTTCAGGGGGCAAGGACACCATATATTTT.

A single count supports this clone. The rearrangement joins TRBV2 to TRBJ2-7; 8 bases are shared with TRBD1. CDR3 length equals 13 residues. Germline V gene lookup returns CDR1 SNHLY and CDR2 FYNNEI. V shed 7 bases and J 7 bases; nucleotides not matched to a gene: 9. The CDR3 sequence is CASKGQGLYEQYF. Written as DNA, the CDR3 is TGTGCCAGCAAAGGACAGGGCTTGTATGAGCAGTACTTC.